A single sample is the source of the 26 T cell receptor beta chains below, sequenced in a study of blood T cell repertoires in COVID-19. Sequencing used immunoSEQ multiplex PCR; TCRdb keeps in-frame clones, though not all of them. The repertoire consists of under 150,000 clones, with 75% to 90% occurring once and the leading ten covering roughly 3.7%. The sample taken for sequencing was PBMCs or T cells enriched from blood (not recorded which). The receptor set was obtained from a man aged 45 to 65 in a cohort exposed to, infected with or recovered from COVID-19 (not recorded which).

J is TRBJ1-4 and V is TRBV28, with 8 bases aligning to TRBD1. The J segment lost 7 bases and the V segment lost 6 bases, leaving 10 bases of the junction unmatched. Germline V gene data show CDR1 as MDHEN and CDR2 as SYDVKM. There are 15 residues in the CDR3. The CDR3 DNA reads as TGTGCCAGCAGGAACCCCGGGACAGGCGGTGAAAAACTGTTTTTT. Amino acid sequence: CASRNPGTGGEKLFF.

The chain joins TRBV6-1 to TRBJ2-2; 7 bases line up with TRBD2. V lost 11 bases, J lost 6 bases, and 6 bases stayed unmatched. Germline CDR1 and CDR2: MNHNS and SASEGT. The CDR3 is made up of 12 amino acids. CDR3 loop: CAAWGGAGELFF. DNA of the CDR3: TGTGCCGCCTGGGGGGGAGCCGGGGAGCTGTTTTTT.

The sample holds one count of this clone. The chain recombines TRBV6-1 with TRBJ2-7; possible D gene TRBD2, 7 bases. V gave up 3 bases and J gave up 9 bases, with 15 bases separating them. The germline V gene has CDR1 MNHNS and CDR2 SASEGT. The CDR3 has 13 residues. CDR3 residues: CASSDDGGAAQYF. The CDR3 DNA reads as TGTGCCAGCAGTGACGATGGGGGGGCCGCGCAGTACTTC.

The J gene is TRBJ2-5, the V gene TRBV11-1; D is perhaps TRBD2 (5 bases). The CDR3 runs to 13 residues. Trimming removed 10 bases at V and 4 bases at J, with 16 bases between. Per the germline V gene, CDR1 is SGHAT and CDR2 is FQDESV (reference sequence). The CDR3 coding sequence is TGTGCCACCCCTAGACTACCGATAGAGACCCAGTACTTC. The encoded protein is CATPRLPIETQYF.

This chain connects TRBV5-1 to TRBJ2-2; 7 nucleotides agree with TRBD1. CDR3 length: 15 amino acids. Unmatched junction bases numbered 12, after V lost 7 bases and J lost 6 bases. In germline, CDR1 is SGHRS, CDR2 YFSETQ. The CDR3 nucleotides are TGCGCCAGCCGCCCGTTCCTCCAGGGGGCCGGGGAGCTGTTTTTT. It translates to CASRPFLQGAGELFF.

V usage is TRBV2 and J usage is TRBJ1-1; D uncertain. The V end lost 5 bases, the J end lost 4 bases, and 11 bases lay between the germline ends. CDR3 size: 13 residues. Germline CDR1 and CDR2: SNHLY and FYNNEI. CDR3: CASSREFGTEAFF. In nucleotides, the CDR3 is TGTGCCAGCAGTAGGGAGTTTGGCACTGAAGCTTTCTTT.

This clone was observed a handful of times. The V and J genes are TRBV3-1 (or the pseudogene TRBV3-2) and TRBJ2-7, with 10 bases fitting TRBD2. The CDR3 covers 17 residues. Germline V gene data show CDR1 as LGHDT and CDR2 as YNNKEL (reference sequence). V was clipped by 1 base and J by 4 bases; unmatched bases: 10. The DNA of the CDR3 is TGTGCCAGCAGCCAAGTTACCCTAGCGGGAGTGTCTTACGAGCAGTACTTC. Translating it yields CASSQVTLAGVSYEQYF.

The chain has TRBV18 and TRBJ2-3, with D possibly matching TRBD1 (6 bases). V lost 8 bases, J lost 0 bases, and 15 bases lay in between. The CDR3 spans 15 residues. Per germline, CDR1 KGHSH and CDR2 LQKENI. The CDR3 reads CASTITGPSTDTQYF. The CDR3 nucleotides read TGTGCCAGCACTATCACAGGGCCCAGCACAGATACGCAGTATTTT.

Comments on this clone: Other DNA sequences in the same sample also yield this CDR3. The chain combines TRBV27 with TRBJ2-1; D perhaps matches TRBD1 (5 bases). There are 13 residues in the CDR3. Germline assignment: CDR1 MNHEY and CDR2 SMNVEV (reference sequence). Trimming took 2 bases from V and 4 from J, leaving 6 bases between them. CDR3 nucleotides: TGTGCCAGCAGTTTAAGGGGTTACAATGAGCAGTTCTTC. It encodes CASSLRGYNEQFF.

V is TRBV7-9 and J is TRBJ2-7; D is perhaps TRBD1 (7 bases). Germline-derived CDR1 and CDR2 are SEHNR and FQNEAQ (reference sequence). Trimming left V 4 bases short and J 7 bases short, with 8 bases between. This CDR3 is 11 amino acids long. The CDR3 is CASSSGGEQYF. Here the CDR3 DNA reads TGTGCCAGCAGCTCAGGGGGGGAGCAGTACTTC.

The chain carries TRBV10-3 and TRBJ1-1, with 7 bases matching TRBD1. Germline V CDR1 and CDR2: ENHRY, SYGVKD. The junction had 12 bases not matched to a gene; V was cut back by 5 bases and J by 0 bases. The CDR3 consists of 17 residues. The DNA for the CDR3 is TGTGCCATCAGTTCTACAGGGGCAATCACAATGAACACTGAAGCTTTCTTT. This gives the protein CAISSTGAITMNTEAFF.

The chain combines TRBV6-1 with TRBJ2-5; 11 positions agree with TRBD2. The trim removed 1 base at V and 4 bases at J, leaving 11 bases unmatched. This CDR3 has 18 amino acids. The germline V gene has CDR1 MNHNS and CDR2 SASEGT. The CDR3 sequence: CASSEGVASGRLRETQYF. CDR3 coding DNA: TGTGCCAGCAGTGAAGGGGTAGCTAGCGGGAGGCTTAGAGAGACCCAGTACTTC.

The rearrangement joins TRBV29-1 to TRBJ2-7; the D gene is possibly TRBD2 (5 bases). Germline lookup yields CDR1 SQVTM and CDR2 ANQGSEA. The germline V and J ends were trimmed by 3 bases and 6 bases, with 9 bases remaining between them. The CDR3 runs to 11 residues. Here the CDR3 reads CSVDGGLEQYF. DNA of the CDR3: TGCAGCGTTGATGGCGGGCTCGAGCAGTACTTC.

This clone came up once. The rearrangement links TRBV3-1 (or the pseudogene TRBV3-2) to TRBJ2-6; D perhaps matches TRBD1 (5 bases). Germline V gene lookup returns CDR1 LGHDT and CDR2 YNNKEL (reference sequence). V was cut by 0 bases and J by 2 bases, with 11 bases left in between. The CDR3 is 17 residues long. The CDR3 spells CASSQDATRAGANVLTF. The CDR3 coding sequence is TGTGCCAGCAGCCAAGATGCGACCAGGGCTGGGGCCAACGTCCTGACTTTC.

The chain recombines TRBV5-4 with TRBJ2-3; TRBD2 aligns across 8 bases. J was trimmed by 0 bases and V by 3 bases; bases with no gene match: 9. The CDR3 contains 17 residues. CDR1 and CDR2 from the germline V gene are SGHNT and YYREEE (reference sequence). CDR3 DNA sequence: TGTGCCAGCAGCTACCCACTAGCGGACTCTAGCACAGATACGCAGTATTTT. It is translated as CASSYPLADSSTDTQYF.

The chain has TRBV2 and TRBJ1-3; TRBD1 aligns across 8 bases. The CDR3 extends over 15 amino acids. The trim removed 4 bases at V and 4 bases at J, leaving 6 bases unmatched. Germline V lookup: CDR1 SNHLY, CDR2 FYNNEI. The CDR3 is CASSGQGSYGNTIYF. In DNA form, the CDR3 reads TGTGCCAGCAGTGGACAGGGGAGTTACGGAAACACCATATATTTT.

The chain joins TRBV4-3 to TRBJ1-2; a weak D match, TRBD1 (5 bases). Trimming shortened V by 1 base and J by 2 bases, and 11 bases separated the two germline ends. The length of the CDR3 is 15 residues. From germline, CDR1 is LGHNA and CDR2 YSLEER. CDR3: CASSQVGGDNYGYTF. The CDR3 nucleotides read TGCGCCAGCAGCCAAGTCGGAGGGGACAACTATGGCTACACCTTC.

This clone was seen a handful of times. V and J are TRBV6-5 and TRBJ2-2, with 7 positions matching TRBD1. The CDR3 has 15 amino acids. CDR1 is MNHEY and CDR2 is SVGAGI in the germline V gene. V shed 6 bases and J 4 bases; nucleotides not matched to a gene: 8. The CDR3 loop is CASRAGGRGTGELFF. In DNA, the CDR3 is TGTGCCAGCAGGGCAGGGGGTCGCGGCACCGGGGAGCTGTTTTTT.

The chain employs TRBV7-6 and TRBJ1-2; 9 bases agree with TRBD1. The CDR3 runs 18 residues. Germline V gene lookup returns CDR1 SGHVS and CDR2 FNYEAQ. Trimming at V came to 2 bases and at J to 2 bases, leaving 12 bases not matched to a gene. Here the CDR3 reads CASSLMGQGSSPNYGYTF. Here the CDR3 DNA reads TGTGCCAGCAGCTTAATGGGACAGGGTTCTTCCCCCAACTATGGCTACACCTTC.

The J gene is TRBJ2-3, the V gene TRBV28; 7 bases are a match to TRBD2. V lost 2 bases, J lost 5 bases, and 4 bases stayed unmatched. Germline CDR1 MDHEN, CDR2 SYDVKM. This CDR3 has 14 amino acids. The CDR3 is CASSLGGDGDTQYF. Written as DNA, the CDR3 is TGTGCCAGCAGTTTAGGGGGGGACGGAGATACGCAGTATTTT.

In regard to this clone: The junction departs from the called germline gene at one end, perhaps through a read error. The V gene is TRBV7-9, the J gene TRBJ2-3; D unclear. The CDR3 is 12 residues long. CDR1 is SEHNR, CDR2 FQNEAQ, per germline (reference sequence). The CDR3 region is CASTLVADTQYF. The DNA of the CDR3 is TGTGCCAGCACCTTAGTCGCAGATACGCAGTATTTT.

V is TRBV2 and J is TRBJ1-5; possibly TRBD1 for D (6 bases). CDR3 size: 15 residues. Trimming removed 8 bases from V and 3 bases from J, with 17 bases in between. Germline loops: CDR1 SNHLY, CDR2 FYNNEI. The CDR3, as DNA: TGTGCCAGCGCCCCGACAGGAGCCCTCAATCAGCCCCAGCATTTT. The encoded protein is CASAPTGALNQPQHF.

The table lists this clone with a count of one. The V call is TRBV10-2, the J call TRBJ2-2; D may be TRBD1 (6 bases). This CDR3 has 14 amino acids. Per germline, CDR1 WSHSY and CDR2 SAAADI. Trimming shortened V by 6 bases and J by 1 base, and 9 bases separated the two germline ends. In nucleotides, the CDR3 is TGCGCCAGCAGGGAGACAGGGAACACCGGGGAGCTGTTTTTT. Its translation is CASRETGNTGELFF.

The chain couples TRBV7-9 to TRBJ2-7; 11 bases are a match to TRBD1. Germline CDR1 and CDR2: SEHNR and FQNEAQ (reference sequence). This CDR3 comprises 14 residues. V dropped 1 base and J dropped 6; count of bases not matched to a gene: 2. The CDR3 nucleotides read TGTGCCAGCAGCTTAGGAGGGACAGGGGGCGAGCAGTACTTC. It specifies CASSLGGTGGEQYF. The complete variable domain, with remaining parts taken from reference TRBV7-9 and TRBJ2-7, reads DTGVSQNPRHKITKRGQNVTFRCDPISEHNRLYWYRQTLGQGPEFLTYFQNEAQLEKSRLLSDRFSAERPKGSFSTLEIQRTEQGDSAMYLCASSLGGTGGEQYFGPGTRLTVT.

This chain connects TRBV9 to TRBJ2-2, with a weak D call TRBD2 (6 bases). Per germline, CDR1 SGDLS and CDR2 YYNGEE. V dropped 0 bases and J dropped 5 bases, with 11 bases sitting between them. This CDR3 region has 15 residues. The CDR3 DNA sequence: TGTGCCAGCAGCGTAGCCGGGACTCCTACCGGGGAGCTGTTTTTT. Translating gives CASSVAGTPTGELFF.

The chain recombines TRBV2 with TRBJ2-1, with 9 bases lining up with TRBD2. Germline V gene sequence: CDR1 SNHLY, CDR2 FYNNEI. There are 12 residues in the CDR3. The ends lost 6 bases at V and 10 bases at J; junction bases unmatched: 4. This CDR3 is CASRGLAGEQFF. Here the CDR3 DNA reads TGTGCCAGCAGGGGACTAGCTGGCGAGCAGTTCTTC.